This TCR beta chain was sequenced in a study of OX40 agonist ivuxolimab in advanced cancers. The CDR3 has 15 residues. CDR1 and CDR2 (germline): MNHEY, SMNVEV (reference sequence). V lost 2 bases to trimming and J lost 0 bases, with 8 bases between them. Study outcomes and limitations: CD4+ and CD8+ blood T cells expanded clonally by week 6 at 0.1 to 3.0 mg/kg.

Of note for this clone: Antigen unknown.

Repertoires were generated with immunoSEQ multiplex PCR, while TCRdb's copy carries only in-frame clones and drops some. Of around 80,000 clones in the sample, 80% to 90% were seen once. The sample consisted of CD4+ or CD8+ T cells sorted from blood, taken in a trial of the OX40 agonist ivuxolimab. This TCR was recovered from an adult with an advanced solid tumor such as melanoma, head and neck, liver or kidney cancer. The rearrangement links TRBV27 to TRBJ1-3, with no clear D. CDR3 protein: CASSLGRNSGNTIYF. The CDR3 DNA reads TGTGCCAGCAGTTTAGGACGGAACTCTGGAAACACCATATATTTT.